Presented here are 24 T cell receptor beta chains from one specimen sequenced in a study of cytomegalovirus exposure and HLA in healthy donors. Amplification used 60 Vbeta primers and 13 Jbeta primers. Produced via immunoSEQ multiplex PCR; TCRdb's table is partial and in-frame only. The sample includes under 200,000 clones, about 86% seen only once; the top ten take roughly 2%. Sequencing was performed on PBMCs. The receptors originated from a woman aged 18 to 35 in good health and CMV-seronegative.

About this clone: This is likely a read error, given that the CDR3 carries no conserved phenylalanine or tryptophan at its end. The DNA is left out, because the CDR3 cannot be placed on it with certainty; the CDR3 is given as TCRdb lists it. V is TRBV29-1 and J is TRBJ1-2; the table's D call of TRBD1 was not tested on the DNA. The CDR3 spans 9 amino acids, including both terminal residues. The germline CDR1 and CDR2 sequences are SQVTM and ANQGSEA. The CDR3 region is CSVAGQPEL.

The rearrangement joins TRBV5-4 to TRBJ2-5; TRBD2 matches at 10 bases. The CDR3 covers 15 residues. Looked up from germline, CDR1 is SGHNT and CDR2 is YYREEE (reference sequence). The trim removed 0 bases at V and 5 bases at J, leaving 4 bases unmatched. Written as DNA, the CDR3 is TGTGCCAGCAGCTTGGACGGGACTAGCGTTGAGACCCAGTACTTC. Encoded protein: CASSLDGTSVETQYF.

The rearrangement joins TRBV4-2 to TRBJ2-5; 10 nucleotides agree with TRBD2. The CDR3 covers 17 residues. Trimming at V came to 0 bases and at J to 5 bases, leaving 9 bases not matched to a gene. Germline V gives CDR1 LGHNA, CDR2 YNFKEQ. Written as DNA, the CDR3 is TGTGCCAGCAGCCAAGAGATTGGGAGCGGGAGGGGGGAGACCCAGTACTTC. Translating it yields CASSQEIGSGRGETQYF.

The chain uses TRBV5-4 and TRBJ2-7, with TRBD2 matching 7 bases. Germline loops: CDR1 SGHNT, CDR2 YYREEE (reference sequence). The CDR3 is 16 residues long. Losses at the gene ends were 4 bases for V and 1 base for J; bases not matched to a gene: 11. The CDR3, as DNA: TGTGCCAGCAGCCTAGGACTAGATGGTACATCCTACGAGCAGTACTTC. Its translation: CASSLGLDGTSYEQYF. The full variable domain, completed using reference TRBV5-4 and TRBJ2-7, is ETGVTQSPTHLIKTRGQQVTLRCSSQSGHNTVSWYQQALGQGPQFIFQYYREEENGRGNFPPRFSGLQFPNYSSELNVNALELDDSALYLCASSLGLDGTSYEQYFGPGTRLTVT.

In this sample, this clone turned up once. V and J are TRBV27 and TRBJ2-5; unclear D gene. The DNA end is more similar to TRBJ2-7, so the J call may be wrong. This CDR3 is 14 amino acids long. CDR1 is MNHEY and CDR2 is SMNVEV in the germline V gene (reference sequence). CDR3 DNA sequence: TGTGCCAGCAGTTCCCGACCTAGCTCCTACGAGCAGTACTTC. This translates into CASSSRPSSYEQYF.

This clone was seen a handful of times. The chain couples TRBV28 to TRBJ1-6, with D uncertain. The CDR3 is made up of 15 amino acids. The germline CDR1 and CDR2 sequences are MDHEN and SYDVKM. V was shortened by 7 bases and J by 7 bases, with 17 bases between the two germline ends. CDR3 DNA: TGTGCCAGCACTTTTGAAATCGGGTCGAATTCACCCCTCCACTTT. It yields the protein CASTFEIGSNSPLHF.

The chain is built from TRBV11-3 and TRBJ2-2; TRBD1 might be the D (6 bases). CDR1 is SGHNT, CDR2 YENEEA, per germline. The CDR3 runs 16 residues. The V end was cut by 1 base, the J end by 6 bases, with 15 bases between. The CDR3 protein is CASSLATGRSPGELFF. Written as DNA, the CDR3 is TGTGCCAGCAGCTTAGCAACAGGGAGAAGCCCCGGGGAGCTGTTTTTT.

This chain links TRBV25-1 with TRBJ2-1; 8 nucleotides line up with TRBD1. The CDR3 runs 13 residues. Trimming cost V 6 bases and J 3 bases; bases outside gene matches: 1. Looked up from germline, CDR1 is MGHDK and CDR2 is SYGVNS. Written as DNA, the CDR3 is TGTGCCAGCAGGGGACAGGTCTACAATGAGCAGTTCTTC. Amino acids: CASRGQVYNEQFF.

The chain uses TRBV6-4 and TRBJ2-3; D remains unclear. The germline CDR1 and CDR2 sequences are MRHNA and SNTAGT. The V end was cut by 8 bases, the J end by 2 bases, with 8 bases between. The length of the CDR3 is 12 residues. As DNA, the CDR3 is TGTGCCAGCGAGGATCCCACAGATACGCAGTATTTT. Amino acids: CASEDPTDTQYF.

The chain joins TRBV11-2 to TRBJ1-3; 7 bases fit TRBD1. This CDR3 has 16 amino acids. Germline V gene data show CDR1 as SGHAT and CDR2 as FQNNGV. J was trimmed by 0 bases and V by 5 bases; bases with no gene match: 7. The CDR3 bases are TGTGCCAGCAGCCTCGGACAGGCCAGCTCTGGAAACACCATATATTTT. Its translation: CASSLGQASSGNTIYF. The full variable domain, with the rest looked up from reference TRBV11-2 and TRBJ1-3, is EAGVAQSPRYKIIEKRQSVAFWCNPISGHATLYWYQQILGQGPKLLIQFQNNGVVDDSQLPKDRFSAERLKGVDSTLKIQPAKLEDSAVYLCASSLGQASSGNTIYFGEGSWLTVV.

This clone was seen more than once but under ten times. The chain employs TRBV28 and TRBJ1-4; D is unclear. Germline values: CDR1 MDHEN, CDR2 SYDVKM. The CDR3 contains 13 residues. V lost 3 bases to trimming and J lost 5 bases, with 7 bases between them. The CDR3 DNA sequence: TGTGCCAGCAGTTTTGACTTGAATGAAAAACTGTTTTTT. Its translation is CASSFDLNEKLFF.

The chain employs TRBV4-2 and TRBJ2-7, with 9 bases lining up with TRBD1. With V trimmed by 0 bases and J by 4 bases, 10 bases remained unmatched. The CDR3 is made up of 17 amino acids. Germline V lookup: CDR1 LGHNA, CDR2 YNFKEQ. The CDR3 is CASSQESGTGFGYEQYF. The CDR3 nucleotides read TGTGCCAGCAGCCAAGAAAGCGGGACAGGGTTTGGTTACGAGCAGTACTTC.

The rearrangement links TRBV6-5 to TRBJ2-7, with 8 bases aligning to TRBD2. The CDR3 has 15 amino acids. Germline V gives CDR1 MNHEY, CDR2 SVGAGI. V trimming: 5 bases; J trimming: 0 bases; junction bases outside the gene matches: 6. In nucleotides, the CDR3 is TGTGCCAGCAGTCCCGGGAGGGGGGCCTCCTACGAGCAGTACTTC. Residues: CASSPGRGASYEQYF.

The chain combines TRBV5-4 with TRBJ2-3; 12 bases match TRBD2. The CDR3 loop spans 16 amino acids. The J segment lost 2 bases and the V segment lost 4 bases, leaving 5 bases of the junction unmatched. Germline values: CDR1 SGHNT, CDR2 YYREEE (reference sequence). CDR3 protein: CASSRTSGTYTDTQYF. Here the CDR3 DNA reads TGTGCCAGCAGCAGGACTAGCGGGACCTACACAGATACGCAGTATTTT.

V gene TRBV29-1 combines with J gene TRBJ2-7; D is unresolved. Trimming stripped 2 bases from V and 2 bases from J, with 7 bases between. Germline V CDR1 and CDR2: SQVTM, ANQGSEA. The CDR3 has 12 residues. Here the CDR3 reads CSVESRTYEQYF. The DNA of the CDR3 is TGCAGCGTTGAATCCAGGACCTACGAGCAGTACTTC.

This chain links TRBV28 with TRBJ2-6, with D possibly TRBD1 on 5 matching bases. CDR1 and CDR2 (germline): MDHEN, SYDVKM. The V and J ends lost 0 bases and 6 bases respectively, with 12 bases between them. The CDR3 covers 16 residues. The CDR3 is CASSLWSLGEANVLTF. The CDR3 DNA reads as TGTGCCAGCAGTTTATGGTCGTTAGGGGAGGCCAACGTCCTGACTTTC.

The rearrangement links TRBV6-5 to TRBJ2-3; 8 nucleotides align to TRBD2. The CDR3 contains 14 residues. V lost 7 bases and J lost 5; bases outside the gene matches: 8. In germline, CDR1 is MNHEY, CDR2 SVGAGI. This CDR3 reads CASKSGLAGDTQYF. CDR3 sequence (DNA): TGTGCCAGCAAGTCGGGGCTAGCGGGAGATACGCAGTATTTT.

The chain is built from TRBV28 and TRBJ1-2; no reliable D call. Trimming left V 3 bases short and J 6 bases short, with 11 bases between. Per the germline V gene, CDR1 is MDHEN and CDR2 is SYDVKM. This CDR3 comprises 13 residues. CDR3 nucleotides: TGTGCCAGCAGTTTGTGGGCCTCCGATGGCTACACCTTC. Its protein is CASSLWASDGYTF.

The genes are TRBV15 and TRBJ2-2; 7 bases map to TRBD1. J was trimmed by 0 bases and V by 5 bases; bases with no gene match: 6. Germline V gene sequence: CDR1 LNHNV, CDR2 YYDKDF (reference sequence). The CDR3 consists of 16 residues. CDR3 protein: CATSFRDSTNTGELFF. CDR3 DNA sequence: TGTGCCACCAGCTTCCGGGACAGCACGAACACCGGGGAGCTGTTTTTT.

This clone came up once. The chain employs TRBV7-9 and TRBJ2-5; D is unclear. The closer fit of TRBJ2-7 to the DNA end suggests the J call may be wrong. The CDR3 contains 13 residues. The germline gives CDR1 SEHNR, CDR2 FQNEAQ (reference sequence). CDR3 region: CASSLPPDYEQYF. For the CDR3, the DNA is TGTGCCAGCAGCTTACCCCCCGACTACGAGCAGTACTTC.

This chain connects TRBV2 to TRBJ2-4; no reliable D call. Germline CDR1 and CDR2: SNHLY and FYNNEI. This CDR3 is built from 16 residues. V lost 2 bases and J 4 bases, leaving 15 bases between the germline ends. CDR3 nucleotides: TGTGCCAGCAGTGAAATGGGCGTGGTCCTAAAAAACATTCAGTACTTC. Translation: CASSEMGVVLKNIQYF.

The chain uses TRBV7-7 and TRBJ2-1, with D tentatively TRBD1 (6 bases). The germline V and J ends were trimmed by 5 bases and 6 bases, with 17 bases remaining between them. The germline CDR1 and CDR2 sequences are SSHAT and FNYEAQ (reference sequence). The CDR3 is 15 residues long. In DNA form, the CDR3 reads TGTGCCAGCAGCCAACAAACAGGGCAGGTCAATGAGCAGTTCTTC. Translation gives CASSQQTGQVNEQFF.

This sequence joins TRBV5-1 and TRBJ2-1; 7 positions agree with TRBD2. The V gene end was trimmed by 4 bases and the J gene end by 4 bases; junction bases not matched to a gene: 14. Germline V lookup: CDR1 SGHRS, CDR2 YFSETQ. The CDR3 loop spans 17 amino acids. The CDR3 protein is CASSPRTGTTGYNEQFF. DNA for the CDR3: TGCGCCAGCAGCCCTCGGACCGGGACTACCGGGTACAATGAGCAGTTCTTC.

The CDR3 region is CASSRPGTGGLGYGYTF. CDR3 sequence (DNA): TGTGCCAGCAGCAGGCCCGGGACAGGGGGTCTTGGGTATGGCTACACCTTC. The chain employs TRBV7-9 and TRBJ1-2, with 11 bases aligning to TRBD1. The CDR3 length is 17 residues. The trim removed 5 bases at V and 5 bases at J, leaving 13 bases unmatched. Germline assignment: CDR1 SEHNR and CDR2 FQNEAQ (reference sequence).